This entry lists 24 T cell receptor beta chains sequenced from one sample in a study of Graves' ophthalmopathy and Graves' hyperthyroidism listed by TCRdb under 2018. The sequencer was an Illumina HiSeq 2000. For repertoire sequencing, TCR beta CDR3 regions were amplified from RNA transcripts. HTBI primers and the Qiagen OneStep RT-PCR kit were used in a first-round RT-PCR, which was followed by a second-round multiplex PCR, size selection and purification. Through fastp at Q25 and MiXCR, TCRdb rebuilt clones from the public reads, retaining in-frame beta chains. Every entry covers one CDR3 protein and lists the most common genes and DNA from its rows. The sample records around 1,000,000 distinct CDR3 sequences, less than 45% of which are singletons. Around 10% of the sample belongs to the ten largest clones. The sample was peripheral blood or thyroid tissue (not recorded which). The receptors were sampled from an adult man with Graves' hyperthyroidism.

This clonotype occurred many times. The chain recombines TRBV12-3 or TRBV12-4 with TRBJ2-2; D unclear. The length of the CDR3 is 13 residues. Trimming removed 3 bases at V and 4 bases at J, with 6 bases between. DNA for the CDR3: TGTGCCAGCAGTTTTATAGTCACCGGGGAGCTGTTTTTT. It translates to CASSFIVTGELFF.

At least ten counts were recorded for this clonotype. The chain has TRBV5-1 and TRBJ2-7, with a tentative D call TRBD2 (5 bases). The CDR3 contains 14 residues. The germline V gene encodes CDR1 SGHRS and CDR2 YFSETQ. V lost 9 bases and J lost 3, with 19 bases in between. This CDR3 is CANASGLPNYEQYF. The CDR3 DNA sequence: TGCGCCAACGCGTCGGGGTTACCGAACTACGAGCAGTACTTC.

This clonotype showed up many times. The J gene is TRBJ1-1, the V gene TRBV12-3 or TRBV12-4; 10 nucleotides align to TRBD1. The CDR3 runs to 16 residues. J was trimmed by 3 bases and V by 1 base; bases with no gene match: 5. The CDR3 bases are TGTGCCAGCAGTTTAGATGGGACAGGGGTAGACACTGAAGCTTTCTTT. Protein sequence: CASSLDGTGVDTEAFF.

In regard to this clonotype: One junction end does not reproduce the germline sequence, and a read error may be involved. J is TRBJ2-5 and V is TRBV24-1; D gene ambiguous. The CDR3 has 11 amino acids. CDR1 is KGHDR and CDR2 is SFDVKD in the germline V gene. The CDR3 is CASSSQETQHF. Written as DNA, the CDR3 is TGTGCCAGCTCTTCCCAAGAGACCCAGCACTTC.

This clonotype was recorded at least ten times. The chain carries TRBV19 and TRBJ2-5, with D possibly being TRBD2 (6 bases). The V gene lost 5 bases and the J gene lost 5 bases, with 9 bases spanning the gap. Germline lookup yields CDR1 LNHDA and CDR2 SQIVND (reference sequence). This CDR3 region has 12 residues. The CDR3 sequence is CASSGSGETQYF. For the CDR3, the DNA is TGTGCCAGTAGTGGGAGCGGGGAGACCCAGTACTTC.

The J gene is TRBJ1-1, the V gene TRBV7-2; tentatively, D is TRBD1 (6 bases). The CDR3 is made up of 14 amino acids. The germline CDR1 and CDR2 sequences are SGHTA and FQGNSA. V lost 5 bases to trimming and J lost 3 bases, with 13 bases between them. The chain's CDR3 is CASSTGQGYTEAFF. The CDR3 DNA is TGTGCCAGCAGCACGGGTCAGGGGTACACTGAAGCTTTCTTT.

This clonotype has only a few counts. The chain is built from TRBV4-1 and TRBJ2-5, with a tentative D call TRBD2 (5 bases). There are 14 residues in the CDR3. Germline CDR1 and CDR2: MGHRA and YSYEKL. The ends were cut back, 3 bases at V and 2 bases at J, with 10 bases in the middle. The CDR3 region has the DNA TGCGCCAGCAGCCATTTAGCGAAACAAGAGACCCAGTACTTC. Residues: CASSHLAKQETQYF.

This clonotype turned up a few times. The gene calls are TRBV12-3 or TRBV12-4 and TRBJ1-5; D unresolved. The length of the CDR3 is 13 residues. The ends were cut back, 3 bases at V and 5 bases at J, with 8 bases in the middle. The CDR3 here is CASSFWEDQPQHF. CDR3 in DNA: TGTGCCAGCAGTTTCTGGGAGGATCAGCCCCAGCATTTT.

The V gene is TRBV7-2, the J gene TRBJ1-6, with TRBD1 as a possible D gene (5 bases). V lost 5 bases to trimming and J lost 7 bases, with 15 bases between them. This CDR3 has 15 amino acids. The germline CDR1 and CDR2 sequences are SGHTA and FQGNSA. CDR3 sequence (DNA): TGTGCCAGCAGCCAGGGACCGCTGGTAAATTCACCCCTCCACTTT. This sequence encodes CASSQGPLVNSPLHF.

The count of this clonotype is one. This may be a read error, as it is one base from a much larger clone. The genes are TRBV7-2 and TRBJ2-2, with D possibly being TRBD1 or TRBD2 (6 bases each). V dropped 6 bases and J dropped 6 bases, with 14 bases sitting between them. Germline CDR1 and CDR2: SGHTA and FQGNSA. The CDR3 loop spans 14 amino acids. In nucleotides, the CDR3 is TGTGCCAGCAGTGGCAGGGGAGGATCCGGGGAGCTGTTTTTT. Amino acid sequence: CASSGRGGSGELFF. Full variable domain (remainder filled in from reference TRBV7-2 and TRBJ2-2): GAGVSQSPSNKVTEKGKDVELRCDPISGHTALYWYRQSLGQGLEFLIYFQGNSAPDKSGLPSDRFSAERTGGSVSTLTIQRTQQEDSAVYLCASSGRGGSGELFFGEGSRLTVL.

This clonotype was counted ten times or more. The V call is TRBV29-1, the J call TRBJ2-5, with 9 bases aligning to TRBD1. Per germline, CDR1 SQVTM and CDR2 ANQGSEA. CDR3 length: 13 residues. With V trimmed by 6 bases and J by 5 bases, 7 bases remained unmatched. CDR3 amino acids: CSVATGGAETQYF. DNA for the CDR3: TGCAGCGTCGCAACAGGGGGCGCGGAGACCCAGTACTTC.

The rearrangement uses TRBV30 and TRBJ1-2; possibly TRBD1 for D (5 bases). Trimming took 5 bases from V and 0 from J, leaving 16 bases between them. The CDR3 has 15 amino acids. In germline, CDR1 is GTSNPN, CDR2 SVGIG (reference sequence). This CDR3 is CAWFNRREANYGYTF. DNA for the CDR3: TGTGCCTGGTTTAACCGCAGGGAAGCTAACTATGGCTACACCTTC.

Only a few counts were recorded for this clonotype. V is TRBV30 and J is TRBJ2-2; 7 bases are a match to TRBD1. The CDR3 extends over 15 amino acids. Looked up from germline, CDR1 is GTSNPN and CDR2 is SVGIG (reference sequence). V shed 6 bases and J 0 bases; nucleotides not matched to a gene: 7. The chain's CDR3 is CACTTTGANTGELFF. The CDR3, as DNA: TGTGCCTGCACAACCACAGGGGCGAACACCGGGGAGCTGTTTTTT.

As for this clonotype: A much larger clone sits a single nucleotide away, making a read error possible. The CDR3 loop is CASSFPRDGSEAFF. CDR3 sequence (DNA): TGCGCCAGCAGCTTCCCGAGGGATGGCTCTGAAGCTTTCTTT. This chain uses TRBV5-1 with TRBJ1-1; no definite D call. Trimming left V 2 bases short and J 6 bases short, with 14 bases between. Germline assignment: CDR1 SGHRS and CDR2 YFSETQ. This CDR3 region has 14 residues. Full variable domain (outside the CDR3, taken from reference TRBV5-1 and TRBJ1-1): KAGVTQTPRYLIKTRGQQVTLSCSPISGHRSVSWYQQTPGQGLQFLFEYFSETQRNKGNFPGRFSGRQFSNSRSEMNVSTLELGDSALYLCASSFPRDGSEAFFGQGTRLTVV.

This clonotype appeared a few times. This chain uses TRBV20-1 with TRBJ2-7; 9 bases align to TRBD1. The germline CDR1 and CDR2 sequences are DFQATT and SNEGSKA (reference sequence). The CDR3 runs to 13 residues. V shed 4 bases and J 2 bases; nucleotides not matched to a gene: 3. The CDR3 loop is CSANRQGAYEQYF. Here the CDR3 DNA reads TGCAGTGCTAATAGACAGGGGGCCTACGAGCAGTACTTC.

The V gene is TRBV20-1, the J gene TRBJ1-2; no reliable D call. The CDR3 has 15 amino acids. The V gene's germline CDR1 is DFQATT and CDR2 SNEGSKA (reference sequence). V was pared by 1 base and J by 4 bases, with 16 bases between. This CDR3 is CSARGLFRAFYGYTF. CDR3 DNA sequence: TGCAGTGCTAGAGGACTTTTTAGGGCCTTCTATGGCTACACCTTC.

This clonotype has a count of ten or more. The chain combines TRBV7-8 with TRBJ1-4; unclear D gene. V dropped 0 bases and J dropped 8 bases, with 10 bases sitting between them. The CDR3 spans 14 residues. Germline-derived CDR1 and CDR2 are SGHVS and FQNEAQ. CDR3 sequence: CASSLALTVEKLFF. In DNA, the CDR3 is TGTGCCAGCAGCTTAGCCCTCACGGTAGAAAAACTGTTTTTT.

The chain employs TRBV7-8 and TRBJ1-1; D unclear. CDR3 length: 13 residues. V was pared by 6 bases and J by 3 bases, with 11 bases between. Looked up from germline, CDR1 is SGHVS and CDR2 is FQNEAQ. The CDR3, as DNA: TGTGCCAGCAGGTCTGGATCGGACACTGAAGCTTTCTTT. It codes for CASRSGSDTEAFF.

The chain employs TRBV24-1 and TRBJ2-1; 8 bases are shared with TRBD2. CDR1 KGHDR and CDR2 SFDVKD come from the germline V gene. V shed 2 bases and J 0 bases; nucleotides not matched to a gene: 2. CDR3 length: 16 residues. CDR3 residues: CATSDSSGSSYNEQFF. CDR3 in DNA: TGTGCCACCAGTGATTCAAGCGGGAGCTCCTACAATGAGCAGTTCTTC.

This clonotype has only one observation. The CDR3 bases are TGTGCCTGGAGTGTACGGACCTACGAGCAGTACTTC. It encodes CAWSVRTYEQYF. The V gene is TRBV30, the J gene TRBJ2-7, with D unclear. V dropped 0 bases and J dropped 2 bases, with 5 bases sitting between them. The germline gives CDR1 GTSNPN, CDR2 SVGIG (reference sequence). The CDR3 covers 12 residues.

The chain is built from TRBV19 and TRBJ1-1; perhaps TRBD1 as D (6 bases). V was shortened by 5 bases and J by 0 bases, with 13 bases between the two germline ends. Germline CDR1 and CDR2: LNHDA and SQIVND (reference sequence). The CDR3 has 15 amino acids. CDR3 coding DNA: TGTGCCAGTAGTCTACCCGGGACACTGAACACTGAAGCTTTCTTT. Its translation: CASSLPGTLNTEAFF.

This clonotype has a count of ten or more. CDR3 protein: CSARGTGSLEWEKLFF. The CDR3 coding sequence is TGCAGTGCTAGAGGGACCGGAAGTCTTGAGTGGGAAAAACTGTTTTTT. V usage is TRBV20-1 and J usage is TRBJ1-4; D ambiguous. The CDR3 has 16 residues. Trimming stripped 1 base from V and 8 bases from J, with 20 bases between. CDR1 and CDR2 from the germline V gene are DFQATT and SNEGSKA (reference sequence).

A word on this clonotype: A much larger clone differs from this one at a single base, so this may be a read error. CDR3 amino acids: CASSSRPNKSNYGYTF. DNA of the CDR3: TGTGCCAGCAGCTCCAGACCGAACAAGTCCAACTATGGCTACACCTTC. The gene calls are TRBV7-9 and TRBJ1-2; the D is unclear. The germline V and J ends were trimmed by 4 bases and 2 bases, with 17 bases remaining between them. The germline V gene has CDR1 SEHNR and CDR2 FQNEAQ (reference sequence). The CDR3 has 16 amino acids.

The chain carries TRBV7-2 and TRBJ1-1; D not resolved. The germline gives CDR1 SGHTA, CDR2 FQGNSA. V lost 2 bases and J 3 bases, leaving 10 bases between the germline ends. This CDR3 has 14 residues. Written as DNA, the CDR3 is TGTGCCAGCAGCTTAAGGGTTTTCGACACTGAAGCTTTCTTT. As protein: CASSLRVFDTEAFF.